Reported below is one TCR beta chain. The antigen is unknown. Trimming shortened V by 4 bases and J by 0 bases, and 10 bases separated the two germline ends. Germline CDR1 and CDR2: SNHLY and FYNNEI. The CDR3 runs to 15 residues. A multiplex PCR was run with 60 Vbeta primers and 13 Jbeta primers. Sequenced by immunoSEQ multiplex PCR; TCRdb stores in-frame clones only, minus some. Among 120,000 to 150,000 clones listed, 61% were seen once. The data derive from a study of cytomegalovirus exposure and HLA in healthy donors. Study-wide background: Samples from HLA-typed donors yielded approximately 88 million unique TCRs in an early data release.

Overall study results and limits: The authors later linked a missense DCLRE1C variant to TCR beta V- and J-gene trimming. Within the data, a cluster of highly shared sequence variants was likely a sequencing artifact.

The clonotype was recovered from a male donor in good health and CMV-seronegative. Input material: PBMCs. The chain joins TRBV2 to TRBJ1-3; D is uncertain. CDR3 loop: CASSVDSNSGNTIYF. The CDR3 bases are TGTGCCAGCAGTGTTGACTCCAACTCTGGAAACACCATATATTTT.